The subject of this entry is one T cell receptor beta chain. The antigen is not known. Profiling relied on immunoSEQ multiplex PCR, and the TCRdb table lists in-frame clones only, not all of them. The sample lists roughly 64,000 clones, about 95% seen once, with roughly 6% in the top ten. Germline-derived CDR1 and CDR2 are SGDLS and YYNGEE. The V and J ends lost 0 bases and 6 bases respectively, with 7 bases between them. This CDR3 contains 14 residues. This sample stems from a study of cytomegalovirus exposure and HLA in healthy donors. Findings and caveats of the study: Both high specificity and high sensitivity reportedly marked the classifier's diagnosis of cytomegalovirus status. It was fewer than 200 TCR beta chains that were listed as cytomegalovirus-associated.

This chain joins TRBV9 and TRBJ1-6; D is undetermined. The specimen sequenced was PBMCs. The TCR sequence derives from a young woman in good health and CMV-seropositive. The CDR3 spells CASSVGGSNSPLHF. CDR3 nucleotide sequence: TGTGCCAGCAGCGTAGGCGGGTCTAATTCACCCCTCCACTTT.